A selection of T cell receptor beta chains follows, all from one sample in a study of metastatic and nonmetastatic thyroid tumors. TCRdb reprocessed the PCR reads using MiXCR. The data show about 13,000 clones, around 23% seen once. The sequenced sample consisted of blood. All receptors come from a female donor with papillary thyroid cancer or a benign thyroid nodule (not recorded which). Some clones in this sample may be carry-over from other donors' samples. Each CDR3 is given with its conserved first and last residue. A D gene is named only where the DNA matches it firmly. The size entry is marked missing in some rows and otherwise reads once, few, many or a size class.

len,d_gene,abundance,v_gene,j_gene,CDR3nt,CDR3aa
15,TRBD1,medium-sized,TRBV28,TRBJ2-3,TGTGCCAGTACAACCGGGACAGGGGACGTGGGTACGCAGTATTTT,CASTTGTGDVGTQYF
13,-,-,TRBV5-8,TRBJ2-1,TGTGCCAGCAGCGTAACAGCCTACAATGAGCAGTTCTTC,CASSVTAYNEQFF
14,-,-,TRBV12-3/TRBV12-4,TRBJ2-7,TGTGCCAGCAGTTTTCAGGGCCTGCTCTACGAGCAGTACTTC,CASSFQGLLYEQYF
19,TRBD2,many,TRBV7-9,TRBJ2-1,TGTGCCAGCAGCTTAGCGAGAGTAGCGGGAGGCCAGGGGTACAATGAGCAGTTCTTC,CASSLARVAGGQGYNEQFF
14,-,many,TRBV3-1,TRBJ1-2,TGTGCCAGCAGCCTCTCCTCGGGGCTAGCTGGCTACACCTTC,CASSLSSGLAGYTF
14,-,many,TRBV15,TRBJ1-5,TGTGCCACCAGCAACTCAGGGCCCCATCAGCCCCAGCATTTT,CATSNSGPHQPQHF
13,-,-,TRBV28,TRBJ2-7,TGTGCCAGCAGTTCCCCAGGGGTCAGAGGGCAGTACTTC,CASSSPGVRGQYF
15,-,medium-sized,TRBV12-3/TRBV12-4,TRBJ2-2,TGTGCCAGCAGCCCACCCACAGGGCTAACCGGGGAGCTGTTTTTT,CASSPPTGLTGELFF
11,-,-,TRBV20-1,TRBJ1-1,TGCAGTGCAGGGGGGTTCACTGAAGCTTTCTTT,CSAGGFTEAFF
13,-,medium-sized,TRBV6-2/TRBV6-3,TRBJ1-1,TGTGCCAGCAGTCGTCAAATGAACACTGAAGCTTTCTTT,CASSRQMNTEAFF
14,-,many,TRBV7-8,TRBJ1-6,TGTGCCAGCAGCTCCCGGGATTATAATTCACCCCTCCACTTT,CASSSRDYNSPLHF
15,-,many,TRBV5-4,TRBJ2-1,TGTGCCAGCAGCTTCCTAGAGAGCTCCTACAATGAGCAGTTCTTC,CASSFLESSYNEQFF
13,TRBD2,-,TRBV4-3,TRBJ2-7,TGCGCCAGCAGCTTGGGGCGGGGGGACGAGCAGTACTTC,CASSLGRGDEQYF
16,-,few,TRBV12-3/TRBV12-4,TRBJ1-2,TGTGCCAGCAGTTTAACTATCGGACGGGGACTCTATGGCTACACCTTC,CASSLTIGRGLYGYTF
14,TRBD1,many,TRBV20-1,TRBJ1-1,TGCAGTGCGGGGGCAGGGGGACGGAACACTGAAGCTTTCTTT,CSAGAGGRNTEAFF
11,-,-,TRBV6-1,TRBJ2-7,TGTGCCAGCAGGACGGGGAACGAGCAGTACTTC,CASRTGNEQYF
13,TRBD1,-,TRBV20-1,TRBJ1-3,TGCAGTGCTGACCAGGGGGTCGGAAACACCATATATTTT,CSADQGVGNTIYF
15,-,once,TRBV4-2,TRBJ2-1,TGTGCCAGCAAAGGCCAGCAGACCCCCTACAATGAGCAGTTCTTC,CASKGQQTPYNEQFF
16,TRBD2,many,TRBV11-2,TRBJ2-3,TGTGCCAGCAGCTTAGAACTAGCGGCTAGCACAGATACGCAGTATTTT,CASSLELAASTDTQYF
14,-,many,TRBV6-5,TRBJ1-1,TGTGCCAGCAGTTACTCGACTGGGGGGACTGAAGCTTTCTTT,CASSYSTGGTEAFF
16,-,few,TRBV6-1,TRBJ1-1,TGTGCCAGCAGTCGACCGTGGGTGGGCAGGAGCACTGAAGCTTTCTTT,CASSRPWVGRSTEAFF
14,-,medium-sized,TRBV2,TRBJ2-7,TGTGCCAGCAGTGAATATGGCGGAGCCTACGAGCAGTACTTC,CASSEYGGAYEQYF
14,TRBD2,many,TRBV3-1,TRBJ2-3,TGTGCCAGCAGGGCGGGACTAGCCACAGATACGCAGTATTTT,CASRAGLATDTQYF
12,-,many,TRBV10-3,TRBJ2-2,TGTGCCACAAAGCGGAACACCGGGGAGCTGTTTTTT,CATKRNTGELFF
16,TRBD1,-,TRBV28,TRBJ2-3,TGTGCCAGCAGTTTTACCGGGACAGGCTCGATAGATACTCAGTATTTT,CASSFTGTGSIDTQYF
14,-,large,TRBV6-1,TRBJ2-7,TGTGCCAGCAGGCTCCAGGGGCGCTCCTACGAGCAGTACTTC,CASRLQGRSYEQYF
15,-,many,TRBV20-1,TRBJ2-1,TGCAGTGCTAGCGGTACGCGGGGGCCCTACAATGAGCAGTTCTTC,CSASGTRGPYNEQFF
14,-,many,TRBV5-6,TRBJ2-7,TGTGCCAGCAGCGATGTGGGGAGCTCCTACGAGCAGTACTTC,CASSDVGSSYEQYF
15,-,-,TRBV9,TRBJ2-3,TGTGCCAGCAGCGTTGGGAGCTGGAATGGTGATACGCAGTATTTT,CASSVGSWNGDTQYF
14,-,-,TRBV2,TRBJ2-2,TGTGCCAGCAGGGCCCGAGGGGGCACCGGGGAGCTGTTTTTT,CASRARGGTGELFF
12,-,-,TRBV28,TRBJ2-1,TGTGCCAGCAGTCAGGGGCACAATGAGCAGTTCTTC,CASSQGHNEQFF